One and the same sample provided the 3 T cell receptor beta chains below, sequenced in a study of cytomegalovirus exposure and HLA in healthy donors. The PCR used 60 Vbeta and 13 Jbeta primers. Only in-frame clones appear in the TCRdb table, and some are missing; sequencing was by immunoSEQ multiplex PCR. The table has around 98,000 clones, around 80% seen once. What was sequenced was PBMCs. These receptors were collected from a man aged 35-49 years in good health and CMV-seronegative.

The chain's CDR3 is CASSLRLAGAYEQYF. CDR3 in DNA: TGTGCCAGCAGCTTGAGGCTAGCGGGGGCCTACGAGCAGTACTTC. The chain combines TRBV5-5 with TRBJ2-7; TRBD2 aligns across 10 bases. This CDR3 spans 15 amino acids. Germline CDR1 and CDR2: SGHKS and YYEKEE (reference sequence). Losses at the gene ends were 1 base for V and 2 bases for J; bases not matched to a gene: 3.

The J gene is TRBJ2-6, the V gene TRBV19, with 7 positions matching TRBD1. The CDR3 consists of 19 residues. The J segment lost 2 bases and the V segment lost 5 bases, leaving 15 bases of the junction unmatched. Germline assignment: CDR1 LNHDA and CDR2 SQIVND (reference sequence). CDR3 sequence (DNA): TGTGCCAGTAGTCCTCTGGTAGGGGGCGCGGAGACTGGGGCCAACGTCCTGACTTTC. Protein product: CASSPLVGGAETGANVLTF. The entire variable domain, with the rest obtained from reference TRBV19 and TRBJ2-6, is as follows: DGGITQSPKYLFRKEGQNVTLSCEQNLNHDAMYWYRQDPGQGLRLIYYSQIVNDFQKGDIAEGYSVSREKKESFPLTVTSAQKNPTAFYLCASSPLVGGAETGANVLTFGAGSRLTVL.

The rearrangement joins TRBV7-3 to TRBJ2-2; TRBD2 is a possible D gene (6 bases). CDR3 size: 16 residues. Trimming pared 2 bases from V and 2 bases from J, leaving 12 bases between. In germline, CDR1 is SGHTA, CDR2 FQGTGA. CDR3 nucleotide sequence: TGTGCCAGCAGCTTATTTGGGGGGTCCAACACCGGGGAGCTGTTTTTT. Protein: CASSLFGGSNTGELFF.